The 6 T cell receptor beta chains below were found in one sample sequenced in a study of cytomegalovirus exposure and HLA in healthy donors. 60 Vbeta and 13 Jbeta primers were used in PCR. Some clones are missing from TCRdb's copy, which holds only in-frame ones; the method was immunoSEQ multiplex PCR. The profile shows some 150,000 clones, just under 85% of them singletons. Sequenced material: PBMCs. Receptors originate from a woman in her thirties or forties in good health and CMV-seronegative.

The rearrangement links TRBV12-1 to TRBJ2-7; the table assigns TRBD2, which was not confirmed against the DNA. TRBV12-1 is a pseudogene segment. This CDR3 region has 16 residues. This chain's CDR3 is CASSSGLADSSYEQYF. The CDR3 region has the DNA TGTGCCAGCAGCTCGGGACTAGCGGACAGCTCCTACGAGCAGTACTTC.

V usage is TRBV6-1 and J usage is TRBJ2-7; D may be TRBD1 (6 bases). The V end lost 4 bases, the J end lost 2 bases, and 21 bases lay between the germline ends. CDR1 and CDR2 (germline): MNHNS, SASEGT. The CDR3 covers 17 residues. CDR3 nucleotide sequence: TGTGCCAGCAGTGGAGTGGGGCAGGGGCGGAATCCCTACGAGCAGTACTTC. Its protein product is CASSGVGQGRNPYEQYF.

The CDR3: CAISESRRSPYNEQFF. For the CDR3, the DNA is TGTGCCATCAGTGAGTCGAGGCGGAGCCCCTACAATGAGCAGTTCTTC. The chain recombines TRBV10-3 with TRBJ2-1; D is uncertain. The CDR3 has 16 amino acids. The V end lost 0 bases, the J end lost 2 bases, and 11 bases lay between the germline ends. CDR1 and CDR2 from the germline V gene are ENHRY and SYGVKD.

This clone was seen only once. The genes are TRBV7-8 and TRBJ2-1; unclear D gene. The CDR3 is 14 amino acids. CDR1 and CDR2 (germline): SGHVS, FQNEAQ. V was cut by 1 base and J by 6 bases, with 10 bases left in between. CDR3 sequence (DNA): TGTGCCAGCAGCTTAGAAATTCTCCTCAATGAGCAGTTCTTC. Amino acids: CASSLEILLNEQFF. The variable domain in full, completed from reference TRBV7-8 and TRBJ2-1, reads GAGVSQSPRYKVAKRGQDVALRCDPISGHVSLFWYQQALGQGPEFLTYFQNEAQLDKSGLPSDRFFAERPEGSVSTLKIQRTQQEDSAVYLCASSLEILLNEQFFGPGTRLTVL.

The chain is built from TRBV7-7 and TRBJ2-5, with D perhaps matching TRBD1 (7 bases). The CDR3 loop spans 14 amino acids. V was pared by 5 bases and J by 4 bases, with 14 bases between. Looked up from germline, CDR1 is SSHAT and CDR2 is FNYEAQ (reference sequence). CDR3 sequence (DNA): TGTGCCAGCAGCAAGACAGGGAGGCGAGAGACCCAGTACTTC. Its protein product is CASSKTGRRETQYF.

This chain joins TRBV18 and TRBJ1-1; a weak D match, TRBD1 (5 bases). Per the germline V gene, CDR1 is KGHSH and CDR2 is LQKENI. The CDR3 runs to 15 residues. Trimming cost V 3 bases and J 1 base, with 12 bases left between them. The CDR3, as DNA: TGTGCCAGCTCACCGGGGCGGGAAAGGAACACTGAAGCTTTCTTT. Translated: CASSPGRERNTEAFF.